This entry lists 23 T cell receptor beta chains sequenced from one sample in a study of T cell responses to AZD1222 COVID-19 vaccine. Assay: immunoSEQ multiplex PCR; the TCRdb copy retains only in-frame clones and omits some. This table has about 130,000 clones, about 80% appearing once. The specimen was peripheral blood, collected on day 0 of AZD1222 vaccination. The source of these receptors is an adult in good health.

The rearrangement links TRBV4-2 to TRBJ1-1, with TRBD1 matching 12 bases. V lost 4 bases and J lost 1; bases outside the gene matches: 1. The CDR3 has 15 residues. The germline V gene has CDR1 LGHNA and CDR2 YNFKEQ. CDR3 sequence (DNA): TGTGCCAGCAGCCCGGGACAGGGGGCGAACACTGAAGCTTTCTTT. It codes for CASSPGQGANTEAFF.

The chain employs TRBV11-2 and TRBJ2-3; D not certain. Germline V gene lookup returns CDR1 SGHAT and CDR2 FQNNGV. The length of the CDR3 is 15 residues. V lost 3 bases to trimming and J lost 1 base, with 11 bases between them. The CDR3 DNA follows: TGTGCCAGCAGCTTTAGGATCGTTGGCACAGATACGCAGTATTTT. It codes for CASSFRIVGTDTQYF.

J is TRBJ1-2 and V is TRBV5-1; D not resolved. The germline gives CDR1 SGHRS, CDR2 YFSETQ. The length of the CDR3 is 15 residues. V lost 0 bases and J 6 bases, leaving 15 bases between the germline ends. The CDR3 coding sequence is TGCGCCAGCAGCTTGGAGCTGAGGAGGTCGGATGGCTACACCTTC. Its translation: CASSLELRRSDGYTF.

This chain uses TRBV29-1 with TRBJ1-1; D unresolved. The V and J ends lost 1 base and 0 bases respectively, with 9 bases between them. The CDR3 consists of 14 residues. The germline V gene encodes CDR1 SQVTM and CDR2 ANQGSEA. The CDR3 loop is CSVEVPKMNTEAFF. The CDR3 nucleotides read TGCAGCGTTGAAGTACCGAAGATGAACACTGAAGCTTTCTTT.

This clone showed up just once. The CDR3 here is CASSQTGVAGNTIYF. In nucleotides, the CDR3 is TGTGCCAGCAGCCAGACAGGGGTAGCTGGAAACACCATATATTTT. This chain connects TRBV5-6 to TRBJ1-3, with 8 bases matching TRBD1. J gave up 2 bases and V 4 bases, and 5 bases lay outside the gene matches. CDR1 is SGHDT, CDR2 YYEEEE, per germline. This CDR3 spans 15 amino acids.

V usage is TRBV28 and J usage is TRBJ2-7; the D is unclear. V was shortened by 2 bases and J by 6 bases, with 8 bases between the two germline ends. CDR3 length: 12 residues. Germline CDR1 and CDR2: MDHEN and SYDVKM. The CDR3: CASSLPGFEQYF. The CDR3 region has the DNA TGTGCCAGCAGTTTACCAGGTTTCGAGCAGTACTTC.

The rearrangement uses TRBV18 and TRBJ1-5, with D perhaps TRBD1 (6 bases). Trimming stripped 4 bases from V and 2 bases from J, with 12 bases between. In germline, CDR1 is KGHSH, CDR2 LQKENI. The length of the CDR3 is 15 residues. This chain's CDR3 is CASSRGADGNQPQHF. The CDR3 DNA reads TGTGCCAGCTCACGGGGGGCAGATGGCAATCAGCCCCAGCATTTT.

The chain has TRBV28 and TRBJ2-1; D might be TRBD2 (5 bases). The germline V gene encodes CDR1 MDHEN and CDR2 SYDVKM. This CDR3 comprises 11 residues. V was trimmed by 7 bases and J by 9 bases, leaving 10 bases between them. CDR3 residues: CASMASSEQFF. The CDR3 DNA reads TGTGCCAGCATGGCTAGCAGTGAGCAGTTCTTC.

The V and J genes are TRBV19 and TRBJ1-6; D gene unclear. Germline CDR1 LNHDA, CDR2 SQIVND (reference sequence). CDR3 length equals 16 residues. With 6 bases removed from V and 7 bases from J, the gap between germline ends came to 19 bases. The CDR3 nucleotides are TGTGCCAGTAGCTCACAGCGAAACTCTCCCAATTCACCCCTCCACTTT. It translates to CASSSQRNSPNSPLHF.

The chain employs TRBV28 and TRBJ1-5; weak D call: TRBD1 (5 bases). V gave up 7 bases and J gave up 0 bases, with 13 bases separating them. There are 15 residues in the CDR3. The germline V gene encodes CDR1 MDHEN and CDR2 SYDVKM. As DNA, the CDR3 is TGTGCCAGCAAATTGGGGACGGATAGCAATCAGCCCCAGCATTTT. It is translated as CASKLGTDSNQPQHF.

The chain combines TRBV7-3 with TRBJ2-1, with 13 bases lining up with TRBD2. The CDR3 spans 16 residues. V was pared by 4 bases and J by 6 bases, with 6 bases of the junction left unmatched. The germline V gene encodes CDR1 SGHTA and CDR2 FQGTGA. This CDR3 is CASSSPTSGGANEQFF. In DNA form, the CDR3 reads TGTGCCAGCAGCTCTCCTACTAGCGGGGGGGCCAATGAGCAGTTCTTC.

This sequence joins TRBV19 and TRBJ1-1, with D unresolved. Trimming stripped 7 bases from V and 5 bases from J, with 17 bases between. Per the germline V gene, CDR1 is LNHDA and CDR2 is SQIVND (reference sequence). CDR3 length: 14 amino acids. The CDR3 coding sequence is TGTGCCAGTACCCCGACCTGGGAGGATACTGAAGCTTTCTTT. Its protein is CASTPTWEDTEAFF.

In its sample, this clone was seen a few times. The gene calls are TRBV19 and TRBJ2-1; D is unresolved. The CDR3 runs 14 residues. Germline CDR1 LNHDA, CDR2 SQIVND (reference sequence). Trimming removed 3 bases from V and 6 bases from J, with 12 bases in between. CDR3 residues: CASSIYESSNEQFF. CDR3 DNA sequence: TGTGCCAGTAGTATTTACGAGTCTTCCAATGAGCAGTTCTTC. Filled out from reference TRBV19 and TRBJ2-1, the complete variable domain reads DGGITQSPKYLFRKEGQNVTLSCEQNLNHDAMYWYRQDPGQGLRLIYYSQIVNDFQKGDIAEGYSVSREKKESFPLTVTSAQKNPTAFYLCASSIYESSNEQFFGPGTRLTVL.

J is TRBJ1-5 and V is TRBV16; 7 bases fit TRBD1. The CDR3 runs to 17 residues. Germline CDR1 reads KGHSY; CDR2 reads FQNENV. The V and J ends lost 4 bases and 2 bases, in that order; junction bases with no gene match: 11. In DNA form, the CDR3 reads TGTGCCAGCAGCCTTAGACAGGGAGAAGTAGGCAATCAGCCCCAGCATTTT. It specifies CASSLRQGEVGNQPQHF. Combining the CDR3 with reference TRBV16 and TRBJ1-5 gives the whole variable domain GEEVAQTPKHLVRGEGQKAKLYCAPIKGHSYVFWYQQVLKNEFKFLISFQNENVFDETGMPKERFSAKCLPNSPCSLEIQATKLEDSAVYFCASSLRQGEVGNQPQHFGDGTRLSIL.

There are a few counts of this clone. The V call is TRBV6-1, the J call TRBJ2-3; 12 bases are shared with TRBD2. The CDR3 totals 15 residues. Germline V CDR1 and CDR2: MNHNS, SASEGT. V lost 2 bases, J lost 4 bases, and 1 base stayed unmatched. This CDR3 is CASSELAGGPDTQYF. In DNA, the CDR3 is TGTGCCAGCAGTGAACTAGCGGGGGGGCCAGATACGCAGTATTTT.

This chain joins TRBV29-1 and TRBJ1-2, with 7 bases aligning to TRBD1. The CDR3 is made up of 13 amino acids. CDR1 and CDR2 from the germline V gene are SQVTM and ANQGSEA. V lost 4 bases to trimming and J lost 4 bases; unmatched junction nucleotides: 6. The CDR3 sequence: CSVAGGTGYGYTF. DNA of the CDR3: TGCAGCGTTGCAGGGGGGACGGGCTATGGCTACACCTTC.

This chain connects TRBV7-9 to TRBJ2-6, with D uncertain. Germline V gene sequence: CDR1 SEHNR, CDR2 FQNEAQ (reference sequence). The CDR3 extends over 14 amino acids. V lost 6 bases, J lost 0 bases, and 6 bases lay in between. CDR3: CASSQISGANVLTF. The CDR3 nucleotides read TGTGCCAGCAGTCAGATCTCTGGGGCCAACGTCCTGACTTTC.

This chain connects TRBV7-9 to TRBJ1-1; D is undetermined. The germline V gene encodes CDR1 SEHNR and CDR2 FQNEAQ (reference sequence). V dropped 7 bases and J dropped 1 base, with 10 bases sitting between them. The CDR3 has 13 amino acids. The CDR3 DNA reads TGTGCCAGCAACGATTACACGAACACTGAAGCTTTCTTT. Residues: CASNDYTNTEAFF.

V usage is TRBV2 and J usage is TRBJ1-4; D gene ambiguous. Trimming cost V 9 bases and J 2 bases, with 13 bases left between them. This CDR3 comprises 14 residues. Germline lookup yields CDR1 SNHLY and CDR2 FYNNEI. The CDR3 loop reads CASTWVGTNEKLFF. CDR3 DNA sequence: TGTGCCAGTACTTGGGTCGGTACTAATGAAAAACTGTTTTTT.

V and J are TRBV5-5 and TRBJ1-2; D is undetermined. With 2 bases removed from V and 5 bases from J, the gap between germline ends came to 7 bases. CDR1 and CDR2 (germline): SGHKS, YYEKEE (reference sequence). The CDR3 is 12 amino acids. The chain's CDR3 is CASSLGPYGYTF. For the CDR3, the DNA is TGTGCCAGCAGCTTAGGACCTTATGGCTACACCTTC.

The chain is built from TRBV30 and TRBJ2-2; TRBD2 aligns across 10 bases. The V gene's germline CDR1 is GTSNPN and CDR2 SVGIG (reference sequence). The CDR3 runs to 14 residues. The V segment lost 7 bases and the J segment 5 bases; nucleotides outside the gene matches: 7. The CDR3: CALGLAGVTGELFF. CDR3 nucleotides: TGTGCCTTAGGGCTAGCGGGGGTGACCGGGGAGCTGTTTTTT. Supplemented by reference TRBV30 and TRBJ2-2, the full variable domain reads SQTIHQWPATLVQPVGSPLSLECTVEGTSNPNLYWYRQAAGRGLQLLFYSVGIGQISSEVPQNLSASRPQDRQFILSSKKLLLSDSGFYLCALGLAGVTGELFFGEGSRLTVL.

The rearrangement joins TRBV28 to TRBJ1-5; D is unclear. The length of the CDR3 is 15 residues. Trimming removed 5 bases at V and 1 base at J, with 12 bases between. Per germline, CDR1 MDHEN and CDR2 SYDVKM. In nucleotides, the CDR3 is TGTGCCAGCAGTGAACCGGACCTAAGCAATCAGCCCCAGCATTTT. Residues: CASSEPDLSNQPQHF.

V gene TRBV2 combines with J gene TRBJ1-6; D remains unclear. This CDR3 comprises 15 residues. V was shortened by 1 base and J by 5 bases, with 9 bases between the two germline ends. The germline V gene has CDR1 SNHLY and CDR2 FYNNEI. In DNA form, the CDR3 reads TGTGCCAGCAGTGAAGGACGAAGGAATAATTCACCCCTCCACTTT. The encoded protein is CASSEGRRNNSPLHF. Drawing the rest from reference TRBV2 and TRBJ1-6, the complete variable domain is EPEVTQTPSHQVTQMGQEVILRCVPISNHLYFYWYRQILGQKVEFLVSFYNNEISEKSEIFDDQFSVERPDGSNFTLKIRSTKLEDSAMYFCASSEGRRNNSPLHFGNGTRLTVT.